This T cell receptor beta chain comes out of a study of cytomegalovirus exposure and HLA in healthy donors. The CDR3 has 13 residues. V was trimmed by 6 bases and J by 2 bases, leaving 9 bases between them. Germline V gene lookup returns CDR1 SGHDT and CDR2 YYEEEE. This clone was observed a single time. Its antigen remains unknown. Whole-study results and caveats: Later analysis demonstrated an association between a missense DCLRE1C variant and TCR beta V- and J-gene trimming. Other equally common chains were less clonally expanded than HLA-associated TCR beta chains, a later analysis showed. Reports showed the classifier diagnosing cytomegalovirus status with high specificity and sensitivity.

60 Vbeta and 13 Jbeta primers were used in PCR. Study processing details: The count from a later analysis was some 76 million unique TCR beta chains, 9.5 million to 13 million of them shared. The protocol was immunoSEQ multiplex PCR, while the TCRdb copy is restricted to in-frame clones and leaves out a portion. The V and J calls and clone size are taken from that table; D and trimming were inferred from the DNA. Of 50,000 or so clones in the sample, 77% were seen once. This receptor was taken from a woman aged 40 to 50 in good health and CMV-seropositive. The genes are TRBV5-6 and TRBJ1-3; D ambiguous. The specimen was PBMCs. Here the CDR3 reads CASMKSAGNTIYF. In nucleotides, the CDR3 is TGTGCCAGCATGAAGTCAGCTGGAAACACCATATATTTT.